This T cell receptor beta chain was obtained from a study of CD8 T cells in Susac syndrome. RNA totalling about 0.5 to 1 ug underwent reverse transcription with random hexamers. The CDR3 of TCR beta was amplified by immunoSEQ multiplex PCR across 54 Vbeta and 13 Jbeta. TCRdb re-derived calls from the immunoSEQ multiplex PCR reads in MiXCR, one entry per CDR3 protein. The table records some 170,000 distinct CDR3 sequences, about 95% of them present only once. Controls matched for sex and age were healthy donors. TEMRA cells were FACS-enriched, while CD8+ and CD4+ T cells were negatively isolated. The germline CDR1 and CDR2 sequences are LNHNV and YYDKDF (reference sequence). Trimming took off 1 base at V and 4 bases at J, with 13 bases between the two ends. The CDR3 is made up of 15 amino acids.

The sequenced sample consisted of CD4+ T cells from PBMCs. The chain couples TRBV15 to TRBJ2-5; D call uncertain. The sequence was obtained from a human donor in good health. CDR3 coding DNA: TGTGCCACCAGCAGAGTAGGACCGCACCGAGAGACCCAGTACTTC. It encodes CATSRVGPHRETQYF.